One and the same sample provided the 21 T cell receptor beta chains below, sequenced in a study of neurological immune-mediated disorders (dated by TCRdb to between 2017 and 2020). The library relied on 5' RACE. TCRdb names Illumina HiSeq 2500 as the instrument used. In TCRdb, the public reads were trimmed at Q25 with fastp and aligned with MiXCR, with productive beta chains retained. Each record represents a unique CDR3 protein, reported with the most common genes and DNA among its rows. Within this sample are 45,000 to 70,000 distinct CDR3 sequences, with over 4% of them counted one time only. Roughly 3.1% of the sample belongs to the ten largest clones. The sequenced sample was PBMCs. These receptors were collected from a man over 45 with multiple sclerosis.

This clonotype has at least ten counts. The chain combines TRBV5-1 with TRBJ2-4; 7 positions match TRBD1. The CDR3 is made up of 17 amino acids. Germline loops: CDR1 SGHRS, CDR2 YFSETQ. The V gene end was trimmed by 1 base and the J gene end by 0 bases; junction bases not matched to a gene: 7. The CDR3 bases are TGCGCCAGCAGCTTGCCAACAGGGGATCTAGCCAAAAACATTCAGTACTTC. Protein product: CASSLPTGDLAKNIQYF.

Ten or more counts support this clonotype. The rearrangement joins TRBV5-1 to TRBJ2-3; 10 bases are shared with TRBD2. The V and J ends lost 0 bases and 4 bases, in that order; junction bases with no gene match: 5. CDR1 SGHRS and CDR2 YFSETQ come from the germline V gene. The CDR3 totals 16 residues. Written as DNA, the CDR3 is TGCGCCAGCAGCTTGGAAGCGGGAGGGCCGGCAGATACGCAGTATTTT. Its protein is CASSLEAGGPADTQYF.

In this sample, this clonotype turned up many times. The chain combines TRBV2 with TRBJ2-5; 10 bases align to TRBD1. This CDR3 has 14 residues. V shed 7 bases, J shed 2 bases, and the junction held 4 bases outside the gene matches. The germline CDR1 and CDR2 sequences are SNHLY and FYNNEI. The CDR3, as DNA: TGTGCCAGCAACCGGGACAGGGGACAAGAGACCCAGTACTTC. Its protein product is CASNRDRGQETQYF. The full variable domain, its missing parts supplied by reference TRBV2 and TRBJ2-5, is EPEVTQTPSHQVTQMGQEVILRCVPISNHLYFYWYRQILGQKVEFLVSFYNNEISEKSEIFDDQFSVERPDGSNFTLKIRSTKLEDSAMYFCASNRDRGQETQYFGPGTRLLVL.

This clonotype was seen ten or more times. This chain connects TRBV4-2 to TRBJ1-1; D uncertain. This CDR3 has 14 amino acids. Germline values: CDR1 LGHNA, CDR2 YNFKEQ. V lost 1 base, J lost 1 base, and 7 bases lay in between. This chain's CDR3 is CASSQVSGNTEAFF. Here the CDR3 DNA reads TGTGCCAGCAGCCAAGTTTCGGGGAACACTGAAGCTTTCTTT.

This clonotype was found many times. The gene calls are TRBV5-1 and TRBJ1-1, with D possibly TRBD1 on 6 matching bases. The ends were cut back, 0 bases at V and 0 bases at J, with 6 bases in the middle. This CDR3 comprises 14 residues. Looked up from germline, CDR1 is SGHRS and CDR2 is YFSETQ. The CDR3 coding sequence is TGCGCCAGCAGCTTGGGACAGGTGAACACTGAAGCTTTCTTT. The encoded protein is CASSLGQVNTEAFF.

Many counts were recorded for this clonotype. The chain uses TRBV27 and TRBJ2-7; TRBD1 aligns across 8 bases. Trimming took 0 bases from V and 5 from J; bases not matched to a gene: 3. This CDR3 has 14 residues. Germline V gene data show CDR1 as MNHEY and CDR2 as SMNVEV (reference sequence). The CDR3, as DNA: TGTGCCAGCAGTTTATCGACAGGGGCTAACGAGCAGTACTTC. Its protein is CASSLSTGANEQYF.

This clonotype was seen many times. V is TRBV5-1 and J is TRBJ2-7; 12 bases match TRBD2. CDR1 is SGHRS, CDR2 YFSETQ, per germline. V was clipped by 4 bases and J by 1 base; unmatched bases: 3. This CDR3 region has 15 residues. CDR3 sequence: CASSPGLAGSYEQYF. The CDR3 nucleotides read TGCGCCAGCAGCCCGGGACTAGCGGGTTCCTACGAGCAGTACTTC.

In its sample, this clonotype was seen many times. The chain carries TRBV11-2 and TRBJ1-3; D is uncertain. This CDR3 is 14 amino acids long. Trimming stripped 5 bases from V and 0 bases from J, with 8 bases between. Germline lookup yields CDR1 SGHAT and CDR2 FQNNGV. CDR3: CASSPGFSGNTIYF. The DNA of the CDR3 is TGTGCCAGCAGCCCAGGCTTCTCTGGAAACACCATATATTTT.

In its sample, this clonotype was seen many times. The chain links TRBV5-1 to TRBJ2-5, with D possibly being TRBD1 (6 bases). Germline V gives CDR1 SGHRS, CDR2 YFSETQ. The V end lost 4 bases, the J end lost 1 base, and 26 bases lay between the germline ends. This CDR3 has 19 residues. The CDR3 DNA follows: TGCGCCAGCAGCCTTCGAACAAGGGGGTTTGGTTCGTCCCAAGAGACCCAGTACTTC. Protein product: CASSLRTRGFGSSQETQYF.

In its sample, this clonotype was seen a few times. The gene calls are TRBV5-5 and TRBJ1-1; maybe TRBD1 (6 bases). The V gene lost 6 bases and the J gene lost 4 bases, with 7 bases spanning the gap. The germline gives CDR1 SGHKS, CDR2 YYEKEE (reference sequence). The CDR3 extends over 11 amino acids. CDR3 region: CASTRGTEAFF. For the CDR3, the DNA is TGTGCCAGCACCAGGGGCACTGAAGCTTTCTTT.

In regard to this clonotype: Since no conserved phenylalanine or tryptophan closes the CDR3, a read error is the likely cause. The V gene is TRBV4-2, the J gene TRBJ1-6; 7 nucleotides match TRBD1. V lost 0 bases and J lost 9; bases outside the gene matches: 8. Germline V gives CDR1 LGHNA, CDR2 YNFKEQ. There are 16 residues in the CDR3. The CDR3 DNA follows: TGTGCCAGCAGCCAAGAGGGAGGGGGCGCAATTTCACCCCTCCACAAT. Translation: CASSQEGGGAISPLHN.

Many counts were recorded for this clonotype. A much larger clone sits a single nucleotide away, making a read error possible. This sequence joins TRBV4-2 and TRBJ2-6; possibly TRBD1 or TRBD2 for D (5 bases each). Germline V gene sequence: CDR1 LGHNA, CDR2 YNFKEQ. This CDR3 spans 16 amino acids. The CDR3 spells CASSQDQDSGAKVLTF. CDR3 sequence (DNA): TGTGCCAGCAGCCAAGATCAGGACTCTGGGGCCAAAGTCCTGACTTTC.

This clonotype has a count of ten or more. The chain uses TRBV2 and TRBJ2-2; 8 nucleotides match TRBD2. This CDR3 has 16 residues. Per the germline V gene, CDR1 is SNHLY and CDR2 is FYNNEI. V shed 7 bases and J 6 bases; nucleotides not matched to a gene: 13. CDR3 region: CASNWSSGGTAGELFF. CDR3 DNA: TGTGCCAGCAATTGGTCGAGCGGGGGTACGGCCGGGGAGCTGTTTTTT.

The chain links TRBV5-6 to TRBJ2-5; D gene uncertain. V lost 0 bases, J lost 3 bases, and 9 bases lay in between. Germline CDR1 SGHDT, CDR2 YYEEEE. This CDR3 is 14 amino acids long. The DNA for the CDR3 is TGTGCCAGCAGCTTGGGAAATATGGAAGAGACCCAGTACTTC. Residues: CASSLGNMEETQYF.

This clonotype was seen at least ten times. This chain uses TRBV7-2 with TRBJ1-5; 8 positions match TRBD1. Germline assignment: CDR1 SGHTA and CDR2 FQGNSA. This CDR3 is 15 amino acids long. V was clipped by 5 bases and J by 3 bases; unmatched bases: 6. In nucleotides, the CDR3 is TGTGCCAGCAGCCTTCAGGACAGGGCCAATCAGCCCCAGCATTTT. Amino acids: CASSLQDRANQPQHF.

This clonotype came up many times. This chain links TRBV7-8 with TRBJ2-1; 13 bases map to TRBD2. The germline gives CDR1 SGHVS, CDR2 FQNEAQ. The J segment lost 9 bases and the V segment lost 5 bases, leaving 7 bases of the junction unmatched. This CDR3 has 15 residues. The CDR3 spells CASSPLAGGFVEQFF. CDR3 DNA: TGTGCCAGCAGCCCACTAGCGGGAGGGTTCGTTGAGCAGTTCTTC.

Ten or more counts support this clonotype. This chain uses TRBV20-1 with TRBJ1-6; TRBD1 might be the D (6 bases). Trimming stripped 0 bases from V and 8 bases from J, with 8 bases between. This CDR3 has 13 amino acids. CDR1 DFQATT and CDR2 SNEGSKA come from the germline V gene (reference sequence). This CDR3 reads CSAREDSHSPLHF. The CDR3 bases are TGCAGTGCTAGAGAGGACAGCCATTCACCCCTCCACTTT.

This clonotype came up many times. In DNA form, the CDR3 reads TGCGCCAGCAGATATACGGGACTAGGGCAAGAGACCCAGTACTTC. This sequence encodes CASRYTGLGQETQYF. This chain joins TRBV5-1 and TRBJ2-5; 8 bases map to TRBD2. The germline V gene has CDR1 SGHRS and CDR2 YFSETQ. V trimming: 5 bases; J trimming: 2 bases; junction bases outside the gene matches: 8. The CDR3 spans 15 residues.

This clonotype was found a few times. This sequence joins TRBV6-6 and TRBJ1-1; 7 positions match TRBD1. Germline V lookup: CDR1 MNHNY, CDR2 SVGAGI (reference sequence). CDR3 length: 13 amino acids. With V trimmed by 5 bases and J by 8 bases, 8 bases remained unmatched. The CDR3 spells CASSPGTEFEAFF. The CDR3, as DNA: TGTGCCAGCAGTCCCGGGACAGAATTCGAAGCTTTCTTT.

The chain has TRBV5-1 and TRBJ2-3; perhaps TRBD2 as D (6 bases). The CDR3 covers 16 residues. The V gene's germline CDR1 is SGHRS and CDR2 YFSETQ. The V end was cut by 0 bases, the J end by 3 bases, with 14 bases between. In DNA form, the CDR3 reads TGCGCCAGCAGCTTGGGATCCGGGACTGCAACAGATACGCAGTATTTT. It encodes CASSLGSGTATDTQYF.

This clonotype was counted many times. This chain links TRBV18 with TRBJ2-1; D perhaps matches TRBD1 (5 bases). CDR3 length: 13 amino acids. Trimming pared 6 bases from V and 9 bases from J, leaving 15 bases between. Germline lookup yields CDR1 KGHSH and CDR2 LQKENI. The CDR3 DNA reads TGTGCCAGCTCCCTACGACAGATCGGTGAGCAGTTCTTC. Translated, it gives CASSLRQIGEQFF.